Presented here are 27 T cell receptor beta chains from one specimen sequenced in a study of T cell responses to AZD1222 COVID-19 vaccine. Sequenced by immunoSEQ multiplex PCR; TCRdb stores in-frame clones only, minus some. The sample yields approximately 90,000 clones, around 90% seen once. The sample consisted of peripheral blood, taken on day 0 of AZD1222 vaccination. Every receptor here comes from an adult in good health.

The chain is built from TRBV5-1 and TRBJ2-7; 16 bases align to TRBD2. V shed 3 bases, J shed 10 bases, and the junction held 7 bases outside the gene matches. Germline V CDR1 and CDR2: SGHRS, YFSETQ. The CDR3 has 15 residues. The CDR3 spells CASSSGTSGGAEQYF. CDR3 DNA: TGCGCCAGCAGCTCCGGGACTAGCGGGGGGGCCGAACAGTACTTC. The variable domain in full, completed from reference TRBV5-1 and TRBJ2-7, reads KAGVTQTPRYLIKTRGQQVTLSCSPISGHRSVSWYQQTPGQGLQFLFEYFSETQRNKGNFPGRFSGRQFSNSRSEMNVSTLELGDSALYLCASSSGTSGGAEQYFGPGTRLTVT.

This chain connects TRBV14 to TRBJ2-7, with TRBD2 as a possible D gene (5 bases). V lost 4 bases and J lost 0, with 10 bases in between. The CDR3 loop spans 14 amino acids. Per the germline V gene, CDR1 is SGHDN and CDR2 is FVKESK. Here the CDR3 DNA reads TGTGCCAGCAGCCCGGGGATACTCTCCTACGAGCAGTACTTC. As protein: CASSPGILSYEQYF.

A word on this clone: Possible read error: a much larger clone is one base away. The identical CDR3 is also encoded by other nucleotide sequences in the sample. This chain joins TRBV19 and TRBJ2-7; D is ambiguous. The length of the CDR3 is 14 residues. Trimming stripped 1 base from V and 2 bases from J, with 9 bases between. CDR1 is LNHDA and CDR2 is SQIVND in the germline V gene (reference sequence). The CDR3 bases are TGTGCCAGTAGTATAGGTCAGGAGACCTACGAGCAGTACTTC. It yields the protein CASSIGQETYEQYF.

This chain connects TRBV6-1 to TRBJ1-1; the D is unclear. The V and J ends lost 7 bases and 0 bases respectively, with 12 bases between them. Germline V lookup: CDR1 MNHNS, CDR2 SASEGT. This CDR3 contains 14 residues. Here the CDR3 DNA reads TGTGCCAGCATCTTTTCGGGCATGAACACTGAAGCTTTCTTT. It codes for CASIFSGMNTEAFF.

This sequence joins TRBV7-9 and TRBJ2-7, with D hard to call. The CDR3 sequence is 15 residues long. V gave up 3 bases and J gave up 0 bases, with 12 bases separating them. CDR1 and CDR2 from the germline V gene are SEHNR and FQNEAQ (reference sequence). The CDR3 nucleotides read TGTGCCAGCAGCTTTGTAGCCCAGAGCTCCTACGAGCAGTACTTC. Amino acids: CASSFVAQSSYEQYF.

The rearrangement joins TRBV7-8 to TRBJ2-3; 9 bases map to TRBD2. Germline lookup yields CDR1 SGHVS and CDR2 FQNEAQ. Trimming cost V 2 bases and J 5 bases; bases outside gene matches: 8. This CDR3 has 16 residues. The CDR3 DNA is TGTGCCAGCAGCTTACCCCCTAGCGGGGAACTAGATACGCAGTATTTT. Translation: CASSLPPSGELDTQYF.

V and J are TRBV29-1 and TRBJ1-3; TRBD1 might be the D (5 bases). This CDR3 is built from 16 residues. The germline V and J ends were trimmed by 3 bases and 0 bases, with 15 bases remaining between them. CDR1 and CDR2 from the germline V gene are SQVTM and ANQGSEA. The CDR3 DNA reads TGCAGCGTTGATACGGGGGTAGGCCTCTCTGGAAACACCATATATTTT. This encodes CSVDTGVGLSGNTIYF.

The rearrangement joins TRBV7-3 to TRBJ2-1; D possibly matches TRBD1 or TRBD2 (5 bases each). V lost 5 bases and J lost 7, with 21 bases in between. Germline loops: CDR1 SGHTA, CDR2 FQGTGA. This CDR3 contains 16 residues. Here the CDR3 DNA reads TGTGCCAGCAGCCCGTCGGGGAGCCCGAGACAGAATGAGCAGTTCTTC. Translated: CASSPSGSPRQNEQFF.

A single count supports this clone. V and J are TRBV2 and TRBJ1-2, with 7 bases identical to TRBD1. Per the germline V gene, CDR1 is SNHLY and CDR2 is FYNNEI. The J segment lost 2 bases and the V segment lost 8 bases, leaving 5 bases of the junction unmatched. This CDR3 has 13 residues. The CDR3 bases are TGTGCCAGCCCCTGGGGACAGAACTATGGCTACACCTTC. Translation: CASPWGQNYGYTF.

This chain joins TRBV13 and TRBJ2-3; 11 bases fit TRBD2. The CDR3 loop spans 17 amino acids. Germline V gene data show CDR1 as PRHDT and CDR2 as FYEKMQ (reference sequence). V lost 6 bases to trimming and J lost 4 bases; unmatched junction nucleotides: 12. CDR3 nucleotides: TGTGCCAGCAGACGCCAATTTAGCGGGGGGGCCGCAGATACGCAGTATTTT. Amino acids: CASRRQFSGGAADTQYF.

The V call is TRBV4-3, the J call TRBJ1-6; no clear D. The germline V and J ends were trimmed by 2 bases and 0 bases, with 8 bases remaining between them. The CDR3 runs to 16 residues. Per the germline V gene, CDR1 is LGHNA and CDR2 is YSLEER. CDR3 loop: CASSQFGSSYNSPLHF. CDR3 sequence (DNA): TGCGCCAGCAGCCAATTTGGGAGCTCCTATAATTCACCCCTCCACTTT.

The V and J genes are TRBV19 and TRBJ1-1; D possibly corresponds to TRBD1 (5 bases). There are 16 residues in the CDR3. V lost 5 bases and J lost 4, with 20 bases in between. Looked up from germline, CDR1 is LNHDA and CDR2 is SQIVND (reference sequence). The CDR3 coding sequence is TGTGCCAGTAGTTCCCAGAGTGGGGGGGGTGGCACTGAAGCTTTCTTT. This codes for CASSSQSGGGGTEAFF. Variable domain in full (rest from reference TRBV19 and TRBJ1-1): DGGITQSPKYLFRKEGQNVTLSCEQNLNHDAMYWYRQDPGQGLRLIYYSQIVNDFQKGDIAEGYSVSREKKESFPLTVTSAQKNPTAFYLCASSSQSGGGGTEAFFGQGTRLTVV.

The V call is TRBV18, the J call TRBJ2-6; perhaps TRBD1 as D (5 bases). Trimming took off 1 base at V and 4 bases at J, with 11 bases between the two ends. Looked up from germline, CDR1 is KGHSH and CDR2 is LQKENI. CDR3 length: 16 residues. Here the CDR3 reads CASSPLRVPGANVLTF. DNA of the CDR3: TGTGCCAGCTCACCACTCAGGGTGCCCGGGGCCAACGTCCTGACTTTC.

The chain joins TRBV3-1 (or the pseudogene TRBV3-2) to TRBJ2-3; possibly TRBD2 for D (7 bases). Germline CDR1 reads LGHDT; CDR2 reads YNNKEL (reference sequence). The CDR3 has 15 residues. V was pared by 4 bases and J by 5 bases, with 16 bases between. The CDR3 loop reads CASSRAGASGDTQYF. The CDR3, as DNA: TGTGCCAGCAGCCGGGCGGGGGCCTCCGGAGATACGCAGTATTTT.

The chain links TRBV7-3 to TRBJ2-5; no clear D. The CDR3 is made up of 13 amino acids. Trimming took 4 bases from V and 4 from J, leaving 10 bases between them. The germline gives CDR1 SGHTA, CDR2 FQGTGA. Here the CDR3 reads CASSSNSGETQYF. The CDR3 bases are TGTGCCAGCAGCTCGAACTCGGGAGAGACCCAGTACTTC.

As concerns this clone: Within the sample, other DNA sequences also encode this same CDR3. The chain has TRBV6-5 and TRBJ1-1; D is possibly TRBD1 (5 bases). Germline V gene sequence: CDR1 MNHEY, CDR2 SVGAGI. V lost 0 bases to trimming and J lost 4 bases, with 6 bases between them. The CDR3 is 13 residues long. This CDR3 is CASSYSGVTEAFF. The CDR3 bases are TGTGCCAGCAGTTACTCGGGGGTCACTGAAGCTTTCTTT.

This clone was recorded only once. The rearrangement uses TRBV12-5 and TRBJ1-2; TRBD1 matches 8 bases. The ends lost 6 bases at V and 8 bases at J; junction bases unmatched: 5. Germline lookup yields CDR1 LGHNT and CDR2 FRNRAP. This CDR3 contains 12 residues. The CDR3 loop reads CASGTGDGGYTF. The CDR3 nucleotides are TGTGCTAGTGGGACAGGGGATGGGGGCTACACCTTC.

This sequence joins TRBV2 and TRBJ2-5, with D tentatively TRBD1 (6 bases). The CDR3 extends over 15 amino acids. Between the trimmed V and J ends, which lost 4 bases and 5 bases, there was a span of 17 bases. Germline V gene data show CDR1 as SNHLY and CDR2 as FYNNEI. CDR3 in amino acids: CASSVPGGAGETQYF. The CDR3 region has the DNA TGTGCCAGCAGTGTCCCTGGGGGCGCCGGGGAGACCCAGTACTTC.

The chain employs TRBV10-1 and TRBJ2-5; D unresolved. The CDR3 extends over 11 amino acids. Germline CDR1 and CDR2: WNHNN and SYGVQD (reference sequence). The V and J ends lost 10 bases and 6 bases respectively, with 12 bases between them. As DNA, the CDR3 is TGCGCCACTATGTTAGGGCAGACCCAGTACTTC. Its protein product is CATMLGQTQYF.

The chain recombines TRBV7-9 with TRBJ2-2; 7 nucleotides match TRBD2. The CDR3 totals 17 residues. Trimming cost V 1 base and J 2 bases; bases outside gene matches: 7. CDR1 and CDR2 from the germline V gene are SEHNR and FQNEAQ (reference sequence). Here the CDR3 DNA reads TGTGCCAGCAGCTTAGATCGGCGGGGGATAAACACCGGGGAGCTGTTTTTT. Protein: CASSLDRRGINTGELFF.

This rearrangement joins TRBV10-3 to TRBJ1-5; D not certain. The germline V gene has CDR1 ENHRY and CDR2 SYGVKD. This CDR3 comprises 13 residues. V was pared by 7 bases and J by 2 bases, with 9 bases between. In nucleotides, the CDR3 is TGTGCCATCACGAAGGACCGCAATCAGCCCCAGCATTTT. It codes for CAITKDRNQPQHF.

The chain uses TRBV3-1 (or the pseudogene TRBV3-2) and TRBJ2-7; TRBD1 agrees at 7 bases. Trimming removed 4 bases from V and 3 bases from J; junction bases left unmatched: 3. This CDR3 spans 13 amino acids. Germline V gene sequence: CDR1 LGHDT, CDR2 YNNKEL (reference sequence). The CDR3 region is CASSPDRDYEQYF. The CDR3 coding sequence is TGTGCCAGCAGCCCAGACAGGGACTACGAGCAGTACTTC.

The chain combines TRBV11-3 with TRBJ2-1, with D unresolved. The length of the CDR3 is 13 residues. Trimming shortened V by 1 base and J by 10 bases, and 11 bases separated the two germline ends. Germline V gene lookup returns CDR1 SGHNT and CDR2 YENEEA. The CDR3 loop reads CASSLGIGHEQFF. The DNA of the CDR3 is TGTGCCAGCAGCTTAGGGATAGGCCACGAGCAGTTCTTC. The whole variable domain, filled in from reference TRBV11-3 and TRBJ2-1, reads EAGVVQSPRYKIIEKKQPVAFWCNPISGHNTLYWYLQNLGQGPELLIRYENEEAVDDSQLPKDRFSAERLKGVDSTLKIQPAELGDSAVYLCASSLGIGHEQFFGPGTRLTVL.

The chain is built from TRBV10-2 and TRBJ2-5; D is perhaps TRBD2 (7 bases). The CDR3 has 14 residues. Trimming left V 7 bases short and J 1 base short, with 13 bases between. CDR1 WSHSY and CDR2 SAAADI come from the germline V gene. Here the CDR3 DNA reads TGCGCCAGCAAAAGGGGGGGCAGCCAAGAGACCCAGTACTTC. This sequence encodes CASKRGGSQETQYF.

The rearrangement links TRBV2 to TRBJ1-5; D might be TRBD1 (6 bases). The germline gives CDR1 SNHLY, CDR2 FYNNEI. This CDR3 region has 12 residues. With 11 bases removed from V and 4 bases from J, the gap between germline ends came to 12 bases. CDR3 protein: CAAADRNQPQHF. DNA of the CDR3: TGTGCCGCAGCGGACAGAAATCAGCCCCAGCATTTT.

The chain employs TRBV27 and TRBJ1-5; D gene unclear. Germline loops: CDR1 MNHEY, CDR2 SMNVEV (reference sequence). The V and J ends lost 7 bases and 8 bases respectively, with 33 bases between them. CDR3 size: 19 residues. Here the CDR3 reads CASTQPSRFPAAGSEPQHF. The CDR3 DNA reads as TGTGCCAGCACTCAGCCCTCGAGATTCCCGGCCGCCGGGTCTGAGCCCCAGCATTTT.

This clone was recorded once. This chain links TRBV10-1 with TRBJ2-5, with D unresolved. CDR3 length: 13 amino acids. Germline V gives CDR1 WNHNN, CDR2 SYGVQD (reference sequence). V dropped 7 bases and J dropped 4 bases, with 13 bases sitting between them. In nucleotides, the CDR3 is TGCGCCAGCAAGCCCCGGTGGCGAGAGACCCAGTACTTC. This sequence encodes CASKPRWRETQYF.